This T cell receptor beta chain was obtained from a study of blood T cell repertoires in COVID-19. Trimming at V came to 2 bases and at J to 5 bases, leaving 4 bases not matched to a gene. From germline, CDR1 is SGHDT and CDR2 YYEEEE. This CDR3 is 14 amino acids long. Sequencing was performed with immunoSEQ multiplex PCR; in TCRdb, only in-frame clones are kept and a portion is missing. Of around 190,000 clones in the sample, 70% to 90% were seen once. The source of this sequence is a man between 50 and 59 years old with COVID-19, enrolled during active disease. The chain has TRBV5-6 and TRBJ2-1, with 7 positions matching TRBD2. Sequences were obtained from peripheral blood. CDR3 DNA: TGTGCCAGCAGCTTCCGCGGGAGTAACAATGAGCAGTTCTTC. Translation: CASSFRGSNNEQFF.